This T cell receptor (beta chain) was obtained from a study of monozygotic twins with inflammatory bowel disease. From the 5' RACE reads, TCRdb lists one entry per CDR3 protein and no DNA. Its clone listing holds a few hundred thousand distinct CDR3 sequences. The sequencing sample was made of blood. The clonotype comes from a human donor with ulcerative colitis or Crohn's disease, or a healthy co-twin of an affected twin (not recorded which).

CDR3: CASCPGVLGMNTEAFF. The genes are TRBV7-9 and TRBJ1-1; TCRdb gives TRBD1 as the D gene, but with no DNA this cannot be confirmed. CDR1 and CDR2 from the germline V gene are SEHNR and FQNEAQ (reference sequence). This CDR3 has 16 amino acids.